This passage covers 16 T cell receptor beta chains from one sample sequenced in a study of response to subunit inactivated influenza vaccine. Via MiXCR, TCRdb re-called the RT-PCR reads, giving one row per CDR3 protein. In the table there are 590,000 or so distinct CDR3 sequences, around 15% of which are singletons. This specimen consisted of PBMCs from blood, obtained less than 15 days before vaccination. The receptors shown here come from a man between 45 and 60 years old who received an inactivated influenza vaccine.

This clonotype came up a few times. Here the CDR3 DNA reads TGTGCCAGCAGCCAAGGACAGCGAAGCGGGACGGTCGGGGAGACCCAGTACTTC. Its translation: CASSQGQRSGTVGETQYF. V gene TRBV4-2 combines with J gene TRBJ2-5, with 7 bases matching TRBD2. The CDR3 sequence is 18 residues long. The trim removed 1 base at V and 5 bases at J, leaving 16 bases unmatched. CDR1 and CDR2 from the germline V gene are LGHNA and YNFKEQ.

This clonotype was observed a few times. The chain combines TRBV7-8 with TRBJ1-3; TRBD1 aligns across 7 bases. The CDR3 totals 15 residues. V was pared by 7 bases and J by 0 bases, with 6 bases of the junction left unmatched. In germline, CDR1 is SGHVS, CDR2 FQNEAQ. The DNA of the CDR3 is TGTGCCAGCACCTCAGGGACAGCCTCTGGAAACACCATATATTTT. Its translation is CASTSGTASGNTIYF.

This clonotype has a handful of counts. This CDR3 is CASYQPGGETQYF. Here the CDR3 DNA reads TGCGCCAGCTATCAACCAGGGGGAGAGACCCAGTACTTC. The gene calls are TRBV5-1 and TRBJ2-5, with 7 bases lining up with TRBD1. The length of the CDR3 is 13 residues. CDR1 is SGHRS and CDR2 is YFSETQ in the germline V gene. V shed 7 bases and J 4 bases; nucleotides not matched to a gene: 7.

The rearrangement uses TRBV27 and TRBJ2-1; 10 bases agree with TRBD2. This CDR3 region has 16 residues. V lost 6 bases, J lost 8 bases, and 13 bases stayed unmatched. Looked up from germline, CDR1 is MNHEY and CDR2 is SMNVEV (reference sequence). The CDR3, as DNA: TGTGCCAGCAGCAAGAACGAGCGGGGGGGCCGCTATGAGCAGTTCTTC. It translates to CASSKNERGGRYEQFF.

This clonotype appeared a few times. The chain joins TRBV27 to TRBJ2-1; tentatively, D is TRBD2 (5 bases). The germline CDR1 and CDR2 sequences are MNHEY and SMNVEV (reference sequence). Trimming left V 6 bases short and J 2 bases short, with 17 bases between. The CDR3 has 16 residues. CDR3 DNA sequence: TGTGCCAGCAGCCAATTTGTGCGGGTCACCTACAATGAGCAGTTCTTC. Encoded protein: CASSQFVRVTYNEQFF.

This clonotype has ten or more counts. CDR3 sequence: CATSRTAGNTEAFF. The CDR3 DNA sequence: TGTGCCACCAGTAGGACAGCCGGGAACACTGAAGCTTTCTTT. This chain connects TRBV15 to TRBJ1-1; TRBD1 might be the D (6 bases). Trimming shortened V by 6 bases and J by 1 base, and 12 bases separated the two germline ends. The CDR3 is 14 amino acids. The germline CDR1 and CDR2 sequences are LNHNV and YYDKDF (reference sequence).

This clonotype was counted only a few times. The genes are TRBV28 and TRBJ2-7; 14 bases match TRBD2. The CDR3 totals 15 residues. Germline lookup yields CDR1 MDHEN and CDR2 SYDVKM. V lost 5 bases and J lost 3; bases outside the gene matches: 3. The CDR3 loop reads CASSAGLAGVYEQYF. Written as DNA, the CDR3 is TGTGCCAGCAGTGCGGGACTAGCGGGAGTCTACGAGCAGTACTTC.

The chain links TRBV5-1 to TRBJ2-3; D is unresolved. Germline V gives CDR1 SGHRS, CDR2 YFSETQ. With 2 bases removed from V and 5 bases from J, the gap between germline ends came to 12 bases. The CDR3 totals 14 residues. The CDR3 DNA is TGCGCCAGCAGCTTATCCAGGATGAGAGATACGCAGTATTTT. Protein product: CASSLSRMRDTQYF. Looking up the rest from reference TRBV5-1 and TRBJ2-3 gives the full variable domain: KAGVTQTPRYLIKTRGQQVTLSCSPISGHRSVSWYQQTPGQGLQFLFEYFSETQRNKGNFPGRFSGRQFSNSRSEMNVSTLELGDSALYLCASSLSRMRDTQYFGPGTRLTVL.

The chain's CDR3 is CAISDLGDQVNYGYTF. For the CDR3, the DNA is TGTGCCATCAGTGACTTGGGGGACCAAGTTAACTATGGCTACACCTTC. V gene TRBV10-3 combines with J gene TRBJ1-2; weak D call: TRBD1 (5 bases). The CDR3 is 16 residues long. In germline, CDR1 is ENHRY, CDR2 SYGVKD. Trimming cost V 3 bases and J 1 base, with 15 bases left between them.

The chain joins TRBV5-1 to TRBJ2-3, with TRBD2 matching over 10 bases. With V trimmed by 0 bases and J by 5 bases, 3 bases remained unmatched. From germline, CDR1 is SGHRS and CDR2 YFSETQ. The CDR3 extends over 15 amino acids. CDR3 coding DNA: TGCGCCAGCAGCTTGGGAGCGGGGGGGCAAGATACGCAGTATTTT. This codes for CASSLGAGGQDTQYF.

In this sample, this clonotype turned up a few times. The gene calls are TRBV4-2 and TRBJ2-2; TRBD2 is a possible D gene (6 bases). The germline V and J ends were trimmed by 8 bases and 4 bases, with 17 bases remaining between them. There are 15 residues in the CDR3. CDR1 and CDR2 (germline): LGHNA, YNFKEQ. CDR3 nucleotides: TGTGCCAGCCGAGAACCGGGAGTCGGCACCGGGGAGCTGTTTTTT. It is translated as CASREPGVGTGELFF.

This clonotype was counted ten times or more. V and J are TRBV4-2 and TRBJ2-7; TRBD2 might be the D (6 bases). V lost 4 bases and J 6 bases, leaving 19 bases between the germline ends. CDR1 is LGHNA and CDR2 is YNFKEQ in the germline V gene. This CDR3 has 15 residues. The CDR3 sequence is CASSRLTSRPLEQYF. The DNA for the CDR3 is TGTGCCAGCAGCCGCCTTACTAGCCGTCCCCTCGAGCAGTACTTC.

In its sample, this clonotype was seen once. The chain joins TRBV29-1 to TRBJ2-3; 7 bases match TRBD1. The CDR3 has 14 amino acids. The germline gives CDR1 SQVTM, CDR2 ANQGSEA. V was pared by 6 bases and J by 0 bases, with 6 bases of the junction left unmatched. The CDR3 bases are TGCAGCGTCGCACAGGGGTCGAGCACAGATACGCAGTATTTT. This translates into CSVAQGSSTDTQYF.

This chain joins TRBV9 and TRBJ2-2, with D tentatively TRBD2 (5 bases). CDR1 is SGDLS and CDR2 is YYNGEE in the germline V gene. The V gene lost 3 bases and the J gene lost 0 bases, with 9 bases spanning the gap. This CDR3 contains 15 residues. For the CDR3, the DNA is TGTGCCAGCAGCGCCGGACTCCCGAACACCGGGGAGCTGTTTTTT. This translates into CASSAGLPNTGELFF.

This clonotype has more than one count but fewer than ten. The chain uses TRBV20-1 and TRBJ2-3; 11 bases are shared with TRBD2. Germline V CDR1 and CDR2: DFQATT, SNEGSKA (reference sequence). V trimming: 2 bases; J trimming: 7 bases; junction bases outside the gene matches: 8. The CDR3 totals 15 residues. CDR3 protein: CSARKPGLAAHTQYF. For the CDR3, the DNA is TGCAGTGCTAGAAAACCGGGACTAGCGGCCCATACGCAGTATTTT.

J is TRBJ2-7 and V is TRBV12-3 or TRBV12-4; D is possibly TRBD1 or TRBD2 (5 bases each). The CDR3 runs to 17 residues. Trimming removed 6 bases at V and 1 base at J, with 22 bases between. CDR3 loop: CASSPPDWGSGSYEQYF. The CDR3 DNA reads as TGTGCCAGCAGCCCGCCCGACTGGGGGTCTGGGTCCTACGAGCAGTACTTC.